A selection of T cell receptor beta chains follows, all from one sample in a study of blood T cells in healthy people across ages. Each CDR3 protein gets one entry after TCRdb re-called the 5' RACE reads with MiXCR. This sample has around 990,000 distinct CDR3 sequences, with 30% to 40% found just once. The sequenced sample was blood. These receptor sequences come from a young man in good health. CDR3s include the opening cysteine and the closing phenylalanine or tryptophan. A D gene is named only where the DNA matches it firmly. A clone size is listed for some rows: how often the clone was seen (once, few, many), or a class if it is expanded.

v_call	clone_size	d_call	j_call	cdr3_nt	cdr3_aa
TRBV10-3	few	TRBD1	TRBJ1-1	TGTGCCATCAGTGGGGGACAGGGGGCTATTGGGACTGAAGCTTTCTTT	CAISGGQGAIGTEAFF
TRBV30	NA	TRBD1	TRBJ2-1	TGTGCCTGGAGTCCACATACCCGACAGGGCAAGCAGTTCTTC	CAWSPHTRQGKQFF
TRBV15	NA	NA	TRBJ1-2	TGTGCCACCAGCATTGAGACAGGTGTCTATGGCTACACCTTC	CATSIETGVYGYTF
TRBV6-2/TRBV6-3	NA	NA	TRBJ1-5	TGTGCCAGCAGGCGAAATACATTTAGCAATCAGCCCCAGCATTTT	CASRRNTFSNQPQHF
TRBV12-3/TRBV12-4	NA	NA	TRBJ1-4	TGTGCCAGCAGTTTTCGGACCGTTGAAGAAAAACTGTTTTTT	CASSFRTVEEKLFF
TRBV7-2	NA	NA	TRBJ2-1	TGTGCCAGCAGCTTAGTCGGGGGACGAAGCTCCTACGAGCAGTTCTTC	CASSLVGGRSSYEQFF
TRBV5-1	few	TRBD2	TRBJ2-1	TGCGCCAGCAGCGTTCCAAGCGGGGGTTCGTACAATGAGCAGTTCTTC	CASSVPSGGSYNEQFF
TRBV12-3/TRBV12-4	few	NA	TRBJ2-1	TGTGCCAGCAGCCTCAGGGTAAGCGAGCAGTTCTTC	CASSLRVSEQFF
TRBV20-1	few	NA	TRBJ2-5	TGCAGTGCTCCCAGGGGTGTACAAGAGACCCAGTACTTC	CSAPRGVQETQYF
TRBV2	few	TRBD1	TRBJ2-3	TGTGCCAACAAACAGGGGGTAGATACGCAGTATTTT	CANKQGVDTQYF
TRBV28	few	TRBD1	TRBJ1-2	TGTGCCAGCAGCCGGGACAGGGATTGGACCTATGGCTACACCTTC	CASSRDRDWTYGYTF
TRBV9	NA	NA	TRBJ1-1	TGTGCCAGCAGCGTAGGTTTTGGGGCGCGGGAAGCTTTCTTT	CASSVGFGAREAFF
TRBV5-6	NA	NA	TRBJ2-1	TGTGCCAGCAGCGCACCCTCCATCGACAATGAGCAGTTCTTC	CASSAPSIDNEQFF
TRBV24-1	NA	NA	TRBJ1-2	TGTGCCACCAGTGAGCGGGAATTTAACTATGGCTACACCTTC	CATSEREFNYGYTF
TRBV20-1	few	TRBD2	TRBJ2-1	TGCAGTGCTCAGACTAGCGGGGGGTTTAGTGAGCAGTTCTTC	CSAQTSGGFSEQFF
TRBV10-3	many	NA	TRBJ1-2	TGTGCCATCGAGCGAGCTAACTATGGCTACACCTTC	CAIERANYGYTF
TRBV9	few	NA	TRBJ2-7	TGTGCCAGCAGCGTAGGTGTACAGGGAATCTACGAGCAGTACTTC	CASSVGVQGIYEQYF
TRBV20-1	NA	NA	TRBJ1-2	TGCAGTGCTAGAGGGGGTTTGGGCTACACCTTC	CSARGGLGYTF
TRBV12-3/TRBV12-4	NA	NA	TRBJ1-2	TGTGCCAGCAGTCCTGTTAACTATGGCTACACCTTC	CASSPVNYGYTF
TRBV7-9	few	NA	TRBJ2-3	TGTGCCAGCAGCTTAGTGCCGGGATCTCGAACAGATACGCAGTATTTT	CASSLVPGSRTDTQYF
TRBV6-6	few	TRBD2	TRBJ2-7	TGTGCCAGCACCCGGACTAGCGGGGGGCACTACTACGAGCAGTACTTC	CASTRTSGGHYYEQYF
TRBV20-1	NA	NA	TRBJ1-5	TGCAGTGCTAGGCTCTCGGGTGGTCAGCCCCAGCATTTT	CSARLSGGQPQHF
TRBV6-2/TRBV6-3	NA	NA	TRBJ2-7	TGTGCCAGCAGTTACAGCTCGAATTGGGGTCCCTACGAGCAGTACTTC	CASSYSSNWGPYEQYF
TRBV30	NA	NA	TRBJ1-4	TGTGCCTGCACAAGGGGGTCAACTAATGAAAAACTGTTTTTT	CACTRGSTNEKLFF
TRBV7-2	NA	TRBD2	TRBJ2-3	TGTGCCAGCAGTACTAGCGGGGGGGCTGCAGATACGCAGTATTTT	CASSTSGGAADTQYF
TRBV4-3	few	NA	TRBJ1-2	TGCGCCAGCAGCCATGGAACAAAGGATAACTATGGCTACACCTTC	CASSHGTKDNYGYTF
TRBV24-1	NA	TRBD2	TRBJ2-1	TGTGCCACCAGTGATTACGCGGGGGAATACAATGAGCAGTTCTTC	CATSDYAGEYNEQFF
TRBV6-6	NA	NA	TRBJ1-3	TGTGCCAGCGCACGGGCGGGAAACACCATATATTTT	CASARAGNTIYF
TRBV20-1	NA	TRBD1	TRBJ2-4	TGCAGTGCTAGGACAGGGGCCCTACTAGCCAAAAACATTCAGTACTTC	CSARTGALLAKNIQYF
TRBV12-3/TRBV12-4	few	TRBD1	TRBJ2-5	TGTGCCAGCAGATCCGGACAGGGGGCGGTGAAGACCCAGTACTTC	CASRSGQGAVKTQYF